This entry concerns a single T cell receptor (beta chain). Its antigen remains unidentified. Autoimmune disease history or systemic immunosuppression meant exclusion. The entry originates in a study of OX40 agonist ivuxolimab in advanced cancers. Study details: Ivuxolimab, an antibody that agonizes OX40 (CD134), was administered to the patients. One patient with hepatocellular carcinoma and two with cutaneous melanoma, three in all, had partial responses.

General observations from the study: Certain nonresponding patients likewise had low normalized T-cell clonal expansion.

V lost 3 bases, J lost 1 base, and 9 bases lay in between. The CDR3 has 14 residues. CDR1 is KGHSH, CDR2 LQKENI, per germline. Clones were read by immunoSEQ multiplex PCR, and TCRdb kept only the in-frame ones, dropping some. The sample includes fewer than 120,000 clones, around 90% of them seen just once. The genes are TRBV18 and TRBJ1-2; no clear D. The specimen was CD4+ or CD8+ T cells sorted from blood, collected in a trial of the OX40 agonist ivuxolimab. The TCR was taken from an adult with an advanced solid tumor such as melanoma, head and neck, liver or kidney cancer. The CDR3 is CASSPSGDNYGYTF. DNA for the CDR3: TGTGCCAGCTCACCCAGCGGGGATAACTATGGCTACACCTTC.